This TCR beta chain was sequenced in a study of T cells in Graves' hyperthyroidism and ophthalmopathy. This clonotype was counted only a few times. Its antigen is not known. Using RNA transcripts as the source, TCR beta CDR3 regions were amplified. A set of HTBI primers served as the primers for a first-round RT-PCR of the TCR CDR3. TCRdb processed the multiplex PCR reads anew with MiXCR; each CDR3 protein has one entry. The sample carries about 500,000 distinct CDR3 sequences, about 16% recorded once. PBMCs came from 9 to 10 ml fresh peripheral blood. Study outcomes and limitations: Blood also carried most thyroid clonotypes expanded above 0.001. Ophthalmopathy was told apart from stable hyperthyroidism by a 13 V-J model.

The CDR3 spans 16 residues. V dropped 10 bases and J dropped 6; count of bases not matched to a gene: 18. The germline gives CDR1 MNHEY, CDR2 SMNVEV (reference sequence). Specimen: blood. This clonotype originated in a woman in her 30s with Graves' ophthalmopathy. This chain connects TRBV27 to TRBJ2-1; TRBD2 aligns across 7 bases. The DNA for the CDR3 is TGTGCCACCAACAAGAGGGAACTAAGCGGGACCAATGAGCAGTTCTTC. Amino acid sequence: CATNKRELSGTNEQFF.